This T cell receptor (beta chain) was found in a study of OX40 agonist ivuxolimab in advanced cancers. In the study overall: Three partial responders included one hepatocellular carcinoma patient and two cutaneous melanoma patients. Findings of the study overall: More expanded clones were seen, on average, in CD8+ T cells than in CD4+.

Produced via immunoSEQ multiplex PCR; TCRdb's table is partial and in-frame only. The repertoire holds around 67,000 clones, with 85% as singletons. The germline V gene has CDR1 LNHDA and CDR2 SQIVND (reference sequence). The V end was cut by 0 bases, the J end by 1 base, with 7 bases between. The CDR3 runs to 14 residues. This clone was detected once. What it binds is not known. The clonotype was recovered from an adult with an advanced solid tumor such as melanoma, head and neck, liver or kidney cancer. The source was CD4+ or CD8+ T cells sorted from blood, collected in a trial of the OX40 agonist ivuxolimab. The V gene is TRBV19, the J gene TRBJ2-7; either TRBD1 or TRBD2 may supply D (5 bases each). The CDR3, as DNA: TGTGCCAGTAGTATAGAAGGGACGTCCTACGAGCAGTACTTC. Translating gives CASSIEGTSYEQYF.